The 8 T cell receptor beta chains presented below share a single source sample, sequenced in a study of OX40 agonist ivuxolimab in advanced cancers. Library creation used the immunoSEQ multiplex PCR assay. Held by TCRdb, this immuneACCESS table contains in-frame sequences only and omits some clones. Under half of the omission traces to an unresolved V gene where checked; the cause of the rest is unknown. The table for this sample lists 65,000 to 90,000 clones; roughly four fifths of them were counted only once. The leading ten clones occupy around 5% of the sample. The specimen was CD4+ or CD8+ T cells sorted from blood, collected in a trial of the OX40 agonist ivuxolimab. These TCRs come from an adult with an advanced solid tumor such as melanoma, head and neck, liver or kidney cancer.

This clone was observed a few times. This chain uses TRBV5-4 with TRBJ2-5; TRBD1 is a possible D gene (5 bases). Germline-derived CDR1 and CDR2 are SGHNT and YYREEE (reference sequence). The CDR3 covers 15 residues. Trimming stripped 3 bases from V and 3 bases from J, with 15 bases between. The chain's CDR3 is CASSSKRGSKETQYF. DNA of the CDR3: TGTGCCAGCAGCTCTAAAAGGGGCTCCAAAGAGACCCAGTACTTC. Full variable domain (remainder filled in from reference TRBV5-4 and TRBJ2-5): ETGVTQSPTHLIKTRGQQVTLRCSSQSGHNTVSWYQQALGQGPQFIFQYYREEENGRGNFPPRFSGLQFPNYSSELNVNALELDDSALYLCASSSKRGSKETQYFGPGTRLLVL.

The V call is TRBV4-2, the J call TRBJ1-4, with 7 positions matching TRBD1. This CDR3 has 18 amino acids. Trimming at V came to 5 bases and at J to 7 bases, leaving 19 bases not matched to a gene. Per the germline V gene, CDR1 is LGHNA and CDR2 is YNFKEQ. In nucleotides, the CDR3 is TGTGCCAGCAGCGCAAGCGGAGTTCGAGGGGGCAGCGGTGAAAAACTGTTTTTT. Amino acid sequence: CASSASGVRGGSGEKLFF.

This clone came up a few times. V is TRBV15 and J is TRBJ2-7; no clear D gene. The germline V gene encodes CDR1 LNHNV and CDR2 YYDKDF (reference sequence). The V end lost 3 bases, the J end lost 2 bases, and 8 bases lay between the germline ends. CDR3 length: 13 amino acids. This chain's CDR3 is CATSRGLTYEQYF. CDR3 in DNA: TGTGCCACCAGCAGGGGGTTGACCTACGAGCAGTACTTC.

In nucleotides, the CDR3 is TGTGCCAGTAGTTCGTTAGCGGGGTTAGCCAAAAACATTCAGTACTTC. This translates into CASSSLAGLAKNIQYF. The chain links TRBV19 to TRBJ2-4, with 8 bases matching TRBD2. Germline CDR1 and CDR2: LNHDA and SQIVND (reference sequence). J was trimmed by 0 bases and V by 5 bases; bases with no gene match: 6. The CDR3 is made up of 16 amino acids. Looking up the rest from reference TRBV19 and TRBJ2-4 gives the full variable domain: DGGITQSPKYLFRKEGQNVTLSCEQNLNHDAMYWYRQDPGQGLRLIYYSQIVNDFQKGDIAEGYSVSREKKESFPLTVTSAQKNPTAFYLCASSSLAGLAKNIQYFGAGTRLSVL.

This chain uses TRBV2 with TRBJ1-5, with 7 bases matching TRBD1. The CDR3 length is 15 residues. Germline CDR1 and CDR2: SNHLY and FYNNEI. V lost 5 bases, J lost 0 bases, and 4 bases stayed unmatched. In DNA form, the CDR3 reads TGTGCCAGCAGTCTACAGGGGAATAGCAATCAGCCCCAGCATTTT. Translated: CASSLQGNSNQPQHF.

The V and J genes are TRBV6-6 and TRBJ2-2, with D tentatively TRBD2 (6 bases). Germline V lookup: CDR1 MNHNY, CDR2 SVGAGI (reference sequence). V was trimmed by 8 bases and J by 2 bases, leaving 18 bases between them. The CDR3 runs 16 residues. CDR3 DNA: TGTGCCAGCTGTCCGCAGGCGGGGCTCAACACCGGGGAGCTGTTTTTT. Its protein is CASCPQAGLNTGELFF.

The chain employs TRBV6-1 and TRBJ2-7; D gene unclear. The CDR3 has 11 amino acids. Looked up from germline, CDR1 is MNHNS and CDR2 is SASEGT. V lost 3 bases to trimming and J lost 0 bases, with 0 bases between them. The chain's CDR3 is CASSDSYEQYF. For the CDR3, the DNA is TGTGCCAGCAGTGACTCCTACGAGCAGTACTTC.

V gene TRBV21-1 combines with J gene TRBJ2-7; the table's TRBD2 call for D was not verified on the DNA. TRBV21-1 is designated a pseudogene. The CDR3 totals 16 residues. CDR3 region: CASSKGERETPYEQYF. CDR3 nucleotides: TGTGCCAGCAGCAAAGGCGAGCGGGAAACACCCTACGAGCAGTACTTC.